Listed below are T cell receptor beta chains from one sample, sequenced in a study of T cells in Graves' hyperthyroidism and ophthalmopathy. TCRdb used MiXCR to reprocess the multiplex PCR reads, holding one entry per CDR3 protein. There are hundreds of thousands of distinct CDR3 sequences in the sample; less than 25% occur only once, and 30% to 40% lies in the top ten. What was sequenced was blood. These receptors came from a man aged 30-40 years with Graves' ophthalmopathy. Each CDR3 is given with its conserved first and last residue. The order of the fields is CDR3 length, V gene, clone size, J gene, D gene, CDR3 protein, CDR3 DNA. D genes are given only for firm matches. Where a row states a size, it is once, few, many or the class of an expanded clone; other rows omit it.

>14|TRBV27|many|TRBJ1-1|.
CASSLSGRNTEAFF
TGTGCCAGCAGTTTATCAGGTCGGAACACTGAAGCTTTCTTT
>15|TRBV6-1|few|TRBJ2-1|TRBD2
CASSSRLAGVHEQFF
TGTGCCAGCAGCAGTCGGCTAGCGGGAGTCCATGAGCAGTTCTTC
>8|TRBV30|few|TRBJ2-3|.
CSADTQYF
TGTTCCGCGGATACGCAGTATTTT
>14|TRBV18|many|TRBJ2-4|.
CASSRWGNTDIQYF
TGTGCCAGCTCACGTTGGGGGAACACGGACATTCAGTACTTC
>16|TRBV28|many|TRBJ2-1|TRBD2
CASSLGLAGGHNEQFF
TGTGCCAGCAGTTTAGGACTAGCGGGAGGCCACAATGAGCAGTTCTTC
>13|TRBV5-1|many|TRBJ1-2|TRBD1
CASSPVTGRGYTF
TGCGCCAGCAGCCCAGTGACAGGGAGAGGCTACACCTTC
>16|TRBV14|few|TRBJ2-1|TRBD2
CASSPTPASGINEQFF
TGTGCCAGCAGTCCCACCCCCGCTAGCGGGATAAATGAGCAGTTCTTC
>15|TRBV28|few|TRBJ1-1|TRBD1
CASSPLTGSRSEAFF
TGTGCCAGCAGCCCTCTGACAGGGAGTAGGTCTGAAGCTTTCTTT
>16|TRBV7-9|few|TRBJ2-1|TRBD2
CACTQERGEYYNEQFF
TGTGCCTGCACCCAAGAGCGGGGGGAATACTACAATGAGCAGTTCTTC
>16|TRBV5-1|few|TRBJ1-2|TRBD1
CASSSGQGGLGYGYTF
TGCGCCAGCAGCTCCGGACAGGGTGGTTTGGGCTATGGCTACACCTTC
>17|TRBV27|.|TRBJ1-2|.
CASSTIPNRAFNYGYTF
TGTGCCAGCAGTACAATCCCAAACAGGGCCTTTAACTATGGCTACACCTTC
>14|TRBV27|many|TRBJ2-1|.
CASSPLGVAFEQFF
TGTGCCAGCAGTCCCTTAGGGGTGGCCTTTGAGCAGTTCTTC
>12|TRBV6-1|.|TRBJ1-1|.
CASSAGSSVAFF
TGTGCCAGCAGCGCTGGGAGTTCGGTAGCTTTCTTT
>16|TRBV10-3|.|TRBJ2-1|TRBD2
CAISESQREGNNEQFF
TGTGCCATCAGTGAGTCGCAGCGGGAGGGGAACAATGAGCAGTTCTTC
>18|TRBV5-1|.|TRBJ2-3|TRBD1
CASSLEILTGGSTDTQYF
TGCGCCAGCAGCTTGGAGATATTGACAGGGGGGAGCACAGATACGCAGTATTTT
>13|TRBV4-2|.|TRBJ1-1|.
CASGHVAGYEAFF
TGTGCCTCCGGCCACGTAGCAGGGTATGAAGCTTTCTTT
>14|TRBV30|few|TRBJ1-4|TRBD1
CAWRSTGGGEKLFF
TGTGCCTGGAGATCCACAGGGGGAGGAGAAAAACTGTTTTTT
>16|TRBV30|few|TRBJ2-3|.
CAWSVSGGPGTDTQYF
TGTGCCTGGAGTGTATCCGGGGGGCCGGGCACAGATACGCAGTATTTT
>16|TRBV7-2|.|TRBJ1-2|.
CASSLDQGQRRLGYTF
TGTGCCAGCAGCTTAGACCAGGGCCAAAGGAGGCTTGGCTACACCTTC
>15|TRBV11-2|.|TRBJ2-5|.
CASSRQFNYLETQYF
TGTGCCAGCAGCCGCCAATTTAATTACTTAGAGACCCAGTACTTC
>16|TRBV20-1|few|TRBJ2-5|TRBD2
CSARDWLAGPQETQYF
TGCAGTGCTAGAGACTGGCTAGCGGGACCTCAAGAGACCCAGTACTTC
>15|TRBV2|.|TRBJ1-6|.
CASSESRSYNSPLHF
TGTGCCAGCAGTGAGTCCAGATCCTATAATTCACCCCTCCACTTT
>15|TRBV18|few|TRBJ2-1|TRBD1
CASSQGQYSYNEQFF
TGTGCCAGCTCGCAGGGACAGTACTCCTACAATGAGCAGTTCTTC
>16|TRBV5-1|few|TRBJ2-7|TRBD2
CASSYTPTSGSSEQYF
TGCGCCAGCAGCTACACTCCCACTAGCGGGAGTTCCGAGCAGTACTTC
>17|TRBV7-8|many|TRBJ2-7|TRBD2
CASSFPRMGLAGLEQYF
TGTGCCAGCAGCTTCCCACGAATGGGACTAGCGGGACTCGAGCAGTACTTC
>15|TRBV24-1|many|TRBJ2-3|.
CATSDPSGDADTQYF
TGTGCCACCAGTGATCCATCAGGGGACGCAGATACGCAGTATTTT
>14|TRBV4-3|.|TRBJ2-3|TRBD2
CASSQESGRDTQYF
TGCGCCAGCAGCCAAGAAAGCGGGAGGGATACGCAGTATTTT
>14|TRBV13|.|TRBJ1-2|.
CASSLDRGEFGYTF
TGTGCCAGCAGCTTAGACCGGGGGGAGTTTGGCTACACCTTC
>16|TRBV20-1|.|TRBJ2-7|TRBD1
CSATTRDSLLGDEQYF
TGCAGTGCTACCACTAGGGACAGTCTATTAGGGGACGAGCAGTACTTC
>16|TRBV7-6|few|TRBJ2-2|TRBD1
CASSVRQGASTGELFF
TGTGCCAGCAGCGTGAGACAGGGGGCTAGTACCGGGGAGCTGTTTTTT
>13|TRBV27|.|TRBJ2-7|.
CASSLYNGYEQYF
TGTGCCAGCAGCTTGTATAATGGCTACGAGCAGTACTTC
>14|TRBV12-3/TRBV12-4|few|TRBJ2-1|.
CASSDLPLANEQFF
TGTGCCAGCAGTGACTTGCCCCTAGCAAATGAGCAGTTCTTC
>14|TRBV11-2|many|TRBJ1-2|TRBD1
CASSRRQGARGYTF
TGTGCCAGCAGCCGGCGACAGGGGGCGCGGGGCTACACCTTC
>11|TRBV29-1|.|TRBJ2-3|.
CNVDSTDTQYF
TGCAACGTTGACAGCACAGATACGCAGTATTTT
>13|TRBV7-3|.|TRBJ2-3|TRBD2
CASSSGSKDTQYF
TGTGCCAGCTCGAGCGGGAGTAAAGATACGCAGTATTTT
>14|TRBV28|few|TRBJ1-6|.
CASSLTGTNSPLHF
TGTGCCAGCAGTCTGACAGGCACTAATTCACCCCTCCACTTT
>16|TRBV5-1|many|TRBJ1-1|.
CASSLGAPRQNTEAFF
TGCGCCAGCAGCTTGGGGGCACCACGGCAGAACACTGAAGCTTTCTTT
>17|TRBV5-1|.|TRBJ2-3|TRBD2
CASSPGRGGSSTDTQYF
TGCGCCAGCAGCCCCGGCCGGGGCGGGAGCAGCACAGATACGCAGTATTTT
>16|TRBV7-9|.|TRBJ2-7|TRBD1
CASSLAPGQGWYEQYF
TGTGCCAGCAGCTTAGCTCCGGGACAGGGTTGGTACGAGCAGTACTTC
>18|TRBV4-1|.|TRBJ2-7|TRBD2
CASSQEEVAGKGSYEQYF
TGCGCCAGCAGCCAAGAAGAAGTAGCGGGAAAGGGTTCCTACGAGCAGTACTTC
>13|TRBV6-1|few|TRBJ2-2|TRBD1
CASTPQGPGELFF
TGTGCCAGCACCCCACAGGGGCCCGGGGAGCTGTTTTTT
>16|TRBV9|.|TRBJ2-2|TRBD2
CASSVGTSGRAGELFF
TGTGCCAGCAGCGTAGGGACTAGCGGGAGGGCCGGGGAGCTGTTTTTT
>15|TRBV11-1|many|TRBJ2-2|.
CASSPGSGDTGELFF
TGTGCCAGCAGCCCTGGGTCGGGGGACACCGGGGAGCTGTTTTTT
>11|TRBV30|.|TRBJ2-7|.
CAWSGAYEQYF
TGTGCCTGGAGTGGGGCCTACGAGCAGTACTTC
>14|TRBV12-3/TRBV12-4|few|TRBJ1-2|TRBD1
CASSAQGADYGYTF
TGTGCCAGCAGTGCGCAGGGGGCCGACTATGGCTACACCTTC
>15|TRBV25-1|.|TRBJ2-5|.
CASSEYRGDQETQYF
TGTGCCAGCAGTGAATATAGGGGGGATCAAGAGACCCAGTACTTC
>12|TRBV4-1|few|TRBJ1-1|.
CASRTPEGEAFF
TGCGCCAGCCGGACCCCCGAAGGTGAAGCTTTCTTT
>15|TRBV7-9|.|TRBJ1-1|TRBD1
CASSAGTGGETEAFF
TGTGCCAGCAGCGCCGGGACAGGGGGAGAGACTGAAGCTTTCTTT
>16|TRBV4-2|.|TRBJ2-3|TRBD2
CASTTSSGRALDTQYF
TGTGCCAGCACCACCTCTAGCGGGAGGGCCTTAGATACGCAGTATTTT
>13|TRBV6-1|.|TRBJ2-3|.
CASSEGYTDTQYF
TGTGCCAGCAGTGAAGGCTACACAGATACGCAGTATTTT
>13|TRBV28|many|TRBJ2-7|.
CASSSRDSAEQYF
TGTGCCAGCAGTTCCCGCGACAGTGCCGAGCAGTACTTC
>14|TRBV27|.|TRBJ2-7|.
CASRLEGMGYEQYF
TGTGCCAGCCGGTTGGAGGGAATGGGCTACGAGCAGTACTTC
>16|TRBV9|.|TRBJ2-5|TRBD2
CASSVLSGRAVETQYF
TGTGCCAGCAGCGTATTAAGCGGGAGGGCCGTAGAGACCCAGTACTTC